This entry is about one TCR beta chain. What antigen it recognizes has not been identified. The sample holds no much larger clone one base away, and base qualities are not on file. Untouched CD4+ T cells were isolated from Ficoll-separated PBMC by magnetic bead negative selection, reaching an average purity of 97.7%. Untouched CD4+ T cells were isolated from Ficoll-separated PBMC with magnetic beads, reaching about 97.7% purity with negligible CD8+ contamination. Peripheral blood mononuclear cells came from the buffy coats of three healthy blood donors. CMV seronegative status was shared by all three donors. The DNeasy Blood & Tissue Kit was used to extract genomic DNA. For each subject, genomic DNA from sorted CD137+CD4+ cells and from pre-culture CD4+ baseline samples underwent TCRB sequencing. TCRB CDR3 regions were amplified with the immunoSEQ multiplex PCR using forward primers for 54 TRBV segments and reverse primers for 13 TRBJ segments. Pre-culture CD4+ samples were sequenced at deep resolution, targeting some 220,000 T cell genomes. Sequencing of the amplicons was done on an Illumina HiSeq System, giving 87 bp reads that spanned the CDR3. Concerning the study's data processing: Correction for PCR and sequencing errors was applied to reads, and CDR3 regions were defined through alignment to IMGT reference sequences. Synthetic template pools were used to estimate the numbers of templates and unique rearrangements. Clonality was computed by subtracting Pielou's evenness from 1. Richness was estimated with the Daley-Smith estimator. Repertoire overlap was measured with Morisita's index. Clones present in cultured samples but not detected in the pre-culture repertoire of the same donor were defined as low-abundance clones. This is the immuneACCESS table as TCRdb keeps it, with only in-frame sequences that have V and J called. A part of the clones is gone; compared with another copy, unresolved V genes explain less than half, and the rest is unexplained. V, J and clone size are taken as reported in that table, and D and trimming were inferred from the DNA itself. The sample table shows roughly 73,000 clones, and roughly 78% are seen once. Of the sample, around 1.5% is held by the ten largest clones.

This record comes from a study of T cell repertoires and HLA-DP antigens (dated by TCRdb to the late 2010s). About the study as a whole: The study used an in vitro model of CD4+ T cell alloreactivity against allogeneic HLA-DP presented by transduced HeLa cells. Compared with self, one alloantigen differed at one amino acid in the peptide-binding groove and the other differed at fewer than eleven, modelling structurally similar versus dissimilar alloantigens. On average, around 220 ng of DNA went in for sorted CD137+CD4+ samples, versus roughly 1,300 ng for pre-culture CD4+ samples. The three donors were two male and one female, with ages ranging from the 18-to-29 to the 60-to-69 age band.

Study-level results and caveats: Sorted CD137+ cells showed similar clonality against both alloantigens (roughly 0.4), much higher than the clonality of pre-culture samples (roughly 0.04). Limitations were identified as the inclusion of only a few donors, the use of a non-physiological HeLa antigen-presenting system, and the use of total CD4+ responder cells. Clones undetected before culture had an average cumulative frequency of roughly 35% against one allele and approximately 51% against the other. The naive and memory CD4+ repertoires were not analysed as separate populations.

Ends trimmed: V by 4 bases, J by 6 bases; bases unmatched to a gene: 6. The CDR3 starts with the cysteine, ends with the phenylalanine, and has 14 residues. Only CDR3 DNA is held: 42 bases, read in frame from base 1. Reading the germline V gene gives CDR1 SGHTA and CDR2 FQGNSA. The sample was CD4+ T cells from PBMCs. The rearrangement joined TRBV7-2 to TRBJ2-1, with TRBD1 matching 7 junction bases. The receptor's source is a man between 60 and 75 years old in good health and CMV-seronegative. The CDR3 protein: CASSSTGLGNEQFF. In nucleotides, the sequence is TGTGCCAGCAGCTCGACAGGGTTGGGCAATGAGCAGTTCTTC.